This record looks at one T cell receptor (beta chain) sequence and its context. The clone's antigen remains unknown. Within one base of it there is no much larger clone, and no base qualities were kept. The data belong to a study of neurological immune-mediated disorders (dated by TCRdb to between 2018 and 2020). General notes on the study: Of the approximately 34 multiple sclerosis patients, 31 had relapsing-remitting MS and 3 had secondary progressive MS. Peripheral blood TCR-beta repertoires from HTLV-I-associated myelopathy (HAM/TSP) patients, multiple sclerosis patients and healthy controls were compared by UMI-based sequencing. The roughly 110 TCR-beta libraries included longitudinal samples, technical triplicates and paired sorted CD4+ and CD8+ T-cell subsets alongside PBMC samples. The cohort included about 70 subjects: around 15 with HAM/TSP, around 34 with multiple sclerosis, and roughly 20 healthy controls.

cDNA was synthesized by template-switch 5'RACE using a primer with a 10-nucleotide random unique molecular identifier that tagged each TCR transcript. Every sequencing run yielded over 170 million TCR-beta sequences covering 15-18 subjects. The RNeasy kit was used for extraction of total RNA. TCR-beta VDJ regions were amplified with primers for the TCR constant region and the 5'RACE anchor, using the KAPA Real-time Library Amplification kit. A first PCR added sample indexes and Illumina adaptors, after which a second PCR increased the library yield. After Ampure bead purification, the TCR product of roughly 650 bp was size-selected on a 2% E-gel SizeSelection system. Before pooling, library quality was checked on a Bioanalyzer, concentration was measured with Qubit, and libraries were quantified with the Kapa Library Quantification kit. Paired-end 2 x 150 bp sequencing of the libraries was performed on an Illumina HiSeq 2500. To increase sequence diversity, roughly 24-31% phiX was spiked into each library pool. Under the source paper's analysis protocol: The quality-filtered reads were processed with the UMI-based MiGEC pipeline, whose error correction step removed more than 90% of the raw TCR sequences. IMGT germline references were used for aligning VDJ genes, and each clonotype was defined as a unique CDR3 amino acid sequence together with its V-J genes. Clonal expansion, Shannon diversity and CDR3 relatedness were evaluated with VDJtools (CalcPairwiseDistances, ClusterSamples), while phylogenetic trees were built in CLCbio workbench. A clone was classed as expanded if it had 8 or more unique UMIs, a cutoff based on coefficient-of-variation modelling across technical triplicates. TCRdb trimmed public reads at Q25 via fastp, called clones via MiXCR and kept in-frame beta chains. Rows merge per CDR3 protein into single entries with the most common DNA and genes. TCRdb's processing, not the authors' own work, is the source of the V and J calls. The sample includes under 70,000 distinct CDR3 sequences, with roughly 3.5% observed a single time. Roughly 6.6% of the sample comes from the top ten.

Unsorted PBMC libraries were generated from 2 million PBMCs stored in RNAlater at -80 °C until RNA extraction. Multiple sclerosis patients were enrolled in a US clinical protocol under which disease progression was evaluated by magnetic resonance imaging. Peripheral blood underwent Ficoll-Hypaque density gradient centrifugation to isolate PBMCs, which were then cryopreserved in liquid nitrogen. From cysteine to phenylalanine, the CDR3 is 15 amino acids long. Only the CDR3 portion is preserved as DNA: 45 bases, with reading frame beginning at the first base. V is reduced by 4 bases and J by 1 base, leaving a spacing of 13 bases between them. In the germline V gene (reference sequence), CDR1 corresponds to LNHDA and CDR2 to SQIVND. General conclusions and limits of the study: The MS cluster was not associated with any clinical or MRI features, and the authors stated that larger cohorts are needed. TCR clonal expansion was highest in HAM/TSP patients and lowest in MS patients, with MS patients falling below even healthy controls. In phylogenetic analysis, the repertoires of 18 of 34 MS patients grouped into a cluster of related CDR3 sequences, which suggests a possible signature at the repertoire level. Expanded clones from different subjects shared no identical CDR3 amino acid sequences, which suggests that TCR-beta repertoires were private in all groups.

This chain is built from TRBV19 and TRBJ1-1; possibly the D gene is TRBD1, per 5 matching bases. This sequence was found in a woman in her fifties or sixties with multiple sclerosis. The sample taken for sequencing was PBMCs. The CDR3 loop reads CASSKLGRQNTEAFF. The DNA reads TGTGCCAGTAGTAAATTGGGACGGCAGAACACTGAAGCTTTCTTT. Extended through the reference TRBV19 and TRBJ1-1 proteins, this CDR3 yields the full variable domain: DGGITQSPKYLFRKEGQNVTLSCEQNLNHDAMYWYRQDPGQGLRLIYYSQIVNDFQKGDIAEGYSVSREKKESFPLTVTSAQKNPTAFYLCASSKLGRQNTEAFFGQGTRLTVV.